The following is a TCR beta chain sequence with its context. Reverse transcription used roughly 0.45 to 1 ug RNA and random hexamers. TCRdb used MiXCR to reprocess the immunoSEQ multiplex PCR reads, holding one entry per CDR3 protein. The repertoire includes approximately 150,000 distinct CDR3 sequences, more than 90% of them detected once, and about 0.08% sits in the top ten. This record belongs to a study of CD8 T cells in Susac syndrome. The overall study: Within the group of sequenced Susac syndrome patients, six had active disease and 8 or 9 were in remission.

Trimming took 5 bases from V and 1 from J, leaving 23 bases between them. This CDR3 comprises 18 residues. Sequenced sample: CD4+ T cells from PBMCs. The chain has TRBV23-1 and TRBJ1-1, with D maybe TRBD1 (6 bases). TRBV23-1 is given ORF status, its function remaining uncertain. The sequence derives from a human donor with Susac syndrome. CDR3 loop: CASSSGKPKTGSNTEAFF. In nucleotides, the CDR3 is TGCGCCAGCAGTTCCGGAAAACCTAAGACAGGATCGAACACTGAAGCTTTCTTT.